A single sample is the source of the 12 T cell receptor beta chains below, sequenced in a study of cytomegalovirus exposure and HLA in healthy donors (dated by TCRdb to the late 2010s). The receptor library was made with the immunoSEQ multiplex PCR assay. The multiplex PCR relied on a mix of 60 forward primers for TCR Vbeta segments and 13 reverse primers for TCR Jbeta segments. Here the immuneACCESS table is served through TCRdb, limited to in-frame sequences with V and J called. Missing clones are a known gap in these copies; in checked studies unresolved V genes cover under half, and the rest lacks a known reason. This sample has approximately 77,000 clones in its table, and about 80% of those were observed once. Of the sample, 7% to 7.5% falls within the top ten clones. Sequencing input: PBMCs. Receptors originate from a woman aged 40 to 50 in good health and CMV-seronegative.

The chain couples TRBV5-1 to TRBJ2-2; D unresolved. Germline-derived CDR1 and CDR2 are SGHRS and YFSETQ. The CDR3 is made up of 14 amino acids. Trimming removed 0 bases at V and 5 bases at J, with 8 bases between. The DNA of the CDR3 is TGCGCCAGCAGCTTGGTCACAGCAACCGGGGAGCTGTTTTTT. Translating gives CASSLVTATGELFF.

The J gene is TRBJ1-2, the V gene TRBV7-2; tentative D call: TRBD1 (6 bases). The CDR3 is 14 residues long. Germline CDR1 and CDR2: SGHTA and FQGNSA. Trimming took off 5 bases at V and 2 bases at J, with 12 bases between the two ends. For the CDR3, the DNA is TGTGCCAGCAGCCCTCGACAGGTGAACTATGGCTACACCTTC. Its translation: CASSPRQVNYGYTF.

The chain uses TRBV15 and TRBJ1-5; 9 positions match TRBD1. CDR1 is LNHNV, CDR2 YYDKDF, per germline (reference sequence). J gave up 1 base and V 1 base, and 8 bases lay outside the gene matches. The CDR3 has 18 residues. CDR3 loop: CATSRGSTGGLSNQPQHF. CDR3 DNA sequence: TGTGCCACCAGCAGAGGCAGTACAGGGGGCTTAAGCAATCAGCCCCAGCATTTT.

The V and J genes are TRBV4-1 and TRBJ1-1, with 9 bases lining up with TRBD1. CDR1 and CDR2 (germline): MGHRA, YSYEKL. The CDR3 is 15 residues long. V lost 5 bases to trimming and J lost 5 bases; unmatched junction nucleotides: 9. CDR3 residues: CASSFRQGVGTEAFF. Written as DNA, the CDR3 is TGCGCCAGCAGCTTCCGACAGGGGGTCGGTACTGAAGCTTTCTTT.

By share of the sample, this clone is medium-sized. DNA for the CDR3: TGTGCCAGCAGTGAAATGGCTAGCTTAGGGACAGATACGCAGTATTTT. This codes for CASSEMASLGTDTQYF. The chain couples TRBV6-1 to TRBJ2-3; a possible D gene is TRBD2 (5 bases). With 2 bases removed from V and 3 bases from J, the gap between germline ends came to 15 bases. Germline CDR1 and CDR2: MNHNS and SASEGT. The CDR3 runs to 16 residues.

The chain employs TRBV11-2 and TRBJ2-5; 11 nucleotides line up with TRBD2. V was clipped by 6 bases and J by 4 bases; unmatched bases: 10. This CDR3 contains 16 residues. Germline values: CDR1 SGHAT, CDR2 FQNNGV. As DNA, the CDR3 is TGTGCCAGCAGTCTTGCTATCGGGACTAGCGGAGAGACCCAGTACTTC. It codes for CASSLAIGTSGETQYF.

A few counts support this clone. This chain uses TRBV4-3 with TRBJ2-7; D is ambiguous. Germline V gene sequence: CDR1 LGHNA, CDR2 YSLEER. Trimming stripped 2 bases from V and 5 bases from J, with 10 bases between. CDR3 size: 13 residues. The CDR3 loop reads CASSQSQLNEQYF. The CDR3 nucleotides read TGCGCCAGCAGCCAATCACAGCTGAACGAGCAGTACTTC.

The chain is built from TRBV9 and TRBJ2-3; D might be TRBD1 (6 bases). CDR3 length: 17 amino acids. Trimming took off 0 bases at V and 1 base at J, with 15 bases between the two ends. Germline V gene sequence: CDR1 SGDLS, CDR2 YYNGEE. This CDR3 is CASSVGPTGSGTDTQYF. The CDR3 nucleotides are TGTGCCAGCAGCGTAGGCCCTACAGGGAGCGGCACAGATACGCAGTATTTT.

The J gene is TRBJ1-1, the V gene TRBV28; 8 bases are shared with TRBD1. The J segment lost 0 bases and the V segment lost 6 bases, leaving 3 bases of the junction unmatched. CDR3 size: 14 residues. CDR1 and CDR2 from the germline V gene are MDHEN and SYDVKM. The DNA for the CDR3 is TGTGCCAGCAGACAACAGGGGGTGAACACTGAAGCTTTCTTT. Amino acid sequence: CASRQQGVNTEAFF.

This clone was seen a few times. The rearrangement uses TRBV29-1 and TRBJ1-1, with a tentative D call TRBD1 (6 bases). Germline CDR1 SQVTM, CDR2 ANQGSEA. Between the trimmed V and J ends, which lost 4 bases and 1 base, there was a span of 13 bases. CDR3 length equals 14 residues. CDR3: CSVAGQNSNTEAFF. The CDR3 nucleotides read TGCAGCGTTGCAGGACAGAACTCGAACACTGAAGCTTTCTTT.

This clone has a handful of counts. V is TRBV4-2 and J is TRBJ1-6; the D gene is possibly TRBD1 (6 bases). Germline V gives CDR1 LGHNA, CDR2 YNFKEQ. Trimming left V 1 base short and J 1 base short, with 8 bases between. This CDR3 contains 16 residues. The CDR3 region has the DNA TGTGCCAGCAGCCAAGTACAGGGATCCTATAATTCACCCCTCCACTTT. Protein sequence: CASSQVQGSYNSPLHF.

In DNA form, the CDR3 reads TGTGCCAGCAGCTTAGTTCGTGGGGCCGCCGGCGAGCAGTACTTC. It encodes CASSLVRGAAGEQYF. The chain couples TRBV11-2 to TRBJ2-7, with D possibly TRBD1 on 5 matching bases. Germline loops: CDR1 SGHAT, CDR2 FQNNGV. This CDR3 has 15 residues. Trimming shortened V by 1 base and J by 6 bases, and 16 bases separated the two germline ends.